The sequence of this T cell receptor (beta chain) was determined in a study of T-cell reconstitution after alpha-beta-depleted transplantation in children. Study-wide points: At day 60, the high TCRbeta diversity found in some patients originated from recipient T cells and thymic progenitors that had survived. Hyperexpanded clones declined; after one year, newly produced T cells mostly supplied diversity. There were reportedly several hundred expanded graft clones from which alpha-beta T cells came about two months after transplant.

Unique molecular identifiers were used to barcode this TCRbeta library. TCRdb called the PCR reads again in MiXCR, with one record for every CDR3 protein. The sample records about 490,000 distinct CDR3 sequences, over 9.5% being singletons. With 4 bases clipped from V and 6 bases from J, the junction kept 10 bases outside the gene matches. The germline CDR1 and CDR2 sequences are MNHEY and SMNVEV (reference sequence). This CDR3 comprises 16 residues. Concerning this clonotype itself: Its antigen remains unknown.

Sequencing was performed on PBMCs, taken before TCRalphabeta/CD19-depleted stem cell transplant. The receptor comes from a child aged 2 to 10 with inherited bone marrow failure, due to receive a stem cell transplant. This chain uses TRBV27 with TRBJ2-1, with 9 bases fitting TRBD1. The CDR3 DNA is TGTGCCAGCAGTTATAAGGGACAGGGCCAAATCAATGAGCAGTTCTTC. This codes for CASSYKGQGQINEQFF.